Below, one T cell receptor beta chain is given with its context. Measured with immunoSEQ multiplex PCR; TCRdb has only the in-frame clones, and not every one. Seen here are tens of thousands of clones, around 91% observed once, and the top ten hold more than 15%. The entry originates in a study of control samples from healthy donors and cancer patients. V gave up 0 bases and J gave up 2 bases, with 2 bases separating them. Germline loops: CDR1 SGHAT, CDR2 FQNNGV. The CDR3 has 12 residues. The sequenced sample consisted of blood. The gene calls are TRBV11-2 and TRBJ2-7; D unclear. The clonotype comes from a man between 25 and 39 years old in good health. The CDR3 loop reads CASSLDPYEQYF. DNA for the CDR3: TGTGCCAGCAGCTTAGACCCCTACGAGCAGTACTTC.